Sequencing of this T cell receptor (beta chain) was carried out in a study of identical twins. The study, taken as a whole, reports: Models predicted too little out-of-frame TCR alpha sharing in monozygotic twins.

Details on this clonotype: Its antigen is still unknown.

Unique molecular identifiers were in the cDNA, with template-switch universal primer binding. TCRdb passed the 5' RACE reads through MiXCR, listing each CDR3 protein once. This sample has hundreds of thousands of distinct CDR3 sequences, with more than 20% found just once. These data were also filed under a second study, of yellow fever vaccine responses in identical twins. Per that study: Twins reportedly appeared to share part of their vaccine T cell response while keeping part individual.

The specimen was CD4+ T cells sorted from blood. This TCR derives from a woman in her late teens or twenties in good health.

The chain's CDR3 is CATRRTSGSRDTQYF. In DNA, the CDR3 is TGTGCCACCCGACGGACTAGCGGGAGTAGGGATACGCAGTATTTT. The gene calls are TRBV15 and TRBJ2-3, with 13 bases lining up with TRBD2. With V trimmed by 8 bases and J by 6 bases, 8 bases remained unmatched. Germline V gene data show CDR1 as LNHNV and CDR2 as YYDKDF (reference sequence). The CDR3 consists of 15 residues. The full variable domain, rest sourced from reference TRBV15 and TRBJ2-3, is DAMVIQNPRYQVTQFGKPVTLSCSQTLNHNVMYWYQQKSSQAPKLLFHYYDKDFNNEADTPDNFQSRRPNTSFCFLDIRSPGLGDTAMYLCATRRTSGSRDTQYFGPGTRLTVL.